The 5 T cell receptor delta chains reported below all come from one sample, sequenced in a study of delta chains in infants with herpesvirus infections. Gamma-chain- and delta-chain-specific primers converted PBMC RNA into TCR cDNA. TCRdb applied CATT to the RT-PCR reads for clone calling. The sample records around 530 delta-chain clones, around 19% being singletons. The specimen was peripheral blood, collected at time point 2 of longitudinal follow-up. These TCRs come from a human donor who was a Ugandan infant, either HIV-exposed or HIV-unexposed (not recorded which).

As regards this clone: This could be a read error, since a much larger clone is one nucleotide away. The identical CDR3 is also encoded by other nucleotide sequences in the sample. The chain combines TRDV2 with TRDJ3, with a weak D call TRDD3 (6 bases). The J gene is not listed in TCRdb, so it was assigned here from a DNA match to germline. Germline CDR1 reads GEAIGNYY; CDR2 reads EKD. The CDR3 length is 18 residues. V dropped 0 bases and J dropped 3 bases, with 14 bases sitting between them. This CDR3 is CACDTVRGLNWDTRQMFF. CDR3 DNA: TGTGCCTGTGACACCGTACGGGGATTAAACTGGGACACCCGACAGATGTTTTTC.

About this clone itself: A far larger clone is only one base removed, so a read error is likely. The chain's CDR3 is CAMRGEYSHGGYACWYTEKLIF. The CDR3, as DNA: TGTGCAATGAGAGGGGAGTATTCCCATGGGGGATACGCGTGTTGGTACACCGAGAAACTCATCTTT. This chain links TRAV14/DV4 with TRDJ1, with TRDD3 identical over 11 bases. This CDR3 contains 22 residues. Germline V gene data show CDR1 as TSDPSYG and CDR2 as QGSYDQQN (reference sequence).

This clone was observed a few times. A read error is possible here, since a much larger clone lies one base away. J is TRDJ3 and V is TRDV2; the D gene is possibly TRDD3 (6 bases). The CDR3 runs 18 residues. Looked up from germline, CDR1 is GEAIGNYY and CDR2 is EKD. The CDR3 DNA sequence: TGTGCCTGTGACACCTGGGGGTCGAGCTCCTGGGACATCCGACAGATGTTTTTC. Protein sequence: CACDTWGSSSWDIRQMFF.

By frequency in the sample, this clone is large (0.1 to 1%). The chain couples TRDV2 to TRDJ3; 11 bases are a match to TRDD3. Germline V gene sequence: CDR1 GEAIGNYY, CDR2 EKD. V shed 1 base and J 0 bases; nucleotides not matched to a gene: 1. CDR3 length: 18 amino acids. CDR3 nucleotides: TGTGCCTGTGACACTGGGGGATACGACTCCTGGGACACCCGACAGATGTTTTTC. Its protein is CACDTGGYDSWDTRQMFF.

Turning to this clone: Being one base from a much bigger clone, this may be a read error. This same CDR3 is encoded by further DNA sequences in the sample. The CDR3 loop reads CACDTIVGGGYASSRDTRQMFF. The CDR3 DNA reads as TGTGCCTGTGACACCATCGTAGGAGGGGGATACGCTAGCTCCAGGGACACCCGACAGATGTTTTTC. The chain combines TRDV2 with TRDJ3; TRDD3 matches 10 bases. Here the J gene came from matching the DNA to germline, since TCRdb omits it. There are 22 residues in the CDR3. The germline gives CDR1 GEAIGNYY, CDR2 EKD.